This T cell receptor (beta chain) was captured by sequencing in a study of T cells in Graves' hyperthyroidism and ophthalmopathy. Study-level findings and limits: Progression to ophthalmopathy was predicted a median of roughly 6.6 months early.

In this sample, this clonotype turned up many times. Its antigen is not identified. Using RNA transcripts as the source, TCR beta CDR3 regions were amplified. HTBI primers drove first-round RT-PCR of the TCR CDR3. Each CDR3 protein gets one entry after TCRdb re-called the multiplex PCR reads with MiXCR. The table has hundreds of thousands of distinct CDR3 sequences, about 15% seen once; the top ten hold around an eighth. The clonotype originates from a woman between 50 and 59 years old with Graves' ophthalmopathy. Sequencing was done on a sample of blood.

The CDR3 nucleotides read TGTGCCAGCAGCTCAACGACCGGCGAGGGTGTAGCTTTCTTT. Translating it yields CASSSTTGEGVAFF. This chain connects TRBV7-9 to TRBJ1-1; unclear D gene. Between the trimmed V and J ends, which lost 4 bases and 10 bases, there was a span of 19 bases. This CDR3 has 14 residues. Germline V lookup: CDR1 SEHNR, CDR2 FQNEAQ (reference sequence).